This T cell receptor (beta chain) was retrieved from a study of blood T cell repertoires in COVID-19 (TCRdb year 2020). With regard to the full study: Collaborator samples came from the United States, Italy and Spain and covered acute and convalescent phases of COVID-19. The material from the prospective study consisted of cDNA or gDNA derived from T cells, B-cell-depleted T cells, or PBMCs. Deeply sampled blood TCRbeta repertoires from subjects exposed to, actively infected with, or recovered from COVID-19 were included in the dataset. The repertoires were released in a freely available public database meant as a resource for research on the immune response to SARS-CoV-2. The samples were drawn from two sources: the first 160 participants of the ongoing ImmuneRACE study, and over 950 subjects contributed by 6 global collaborators. Nearly every sample came with metadata listing a de-identified subject ID, COVID-19 status, age in years and sex. Where available, HLA class I and class II types were taken from metadata supplied by the sample provider and were not determined by assay-based typing.

Enrolling through a virtual design, the prospective study's participants ranged in age from roughly 18 to 90 years and lived across some 22 United States geographic areas. To assign participants to cohorts, the prospective study relied on clinical history that participants themselves reported in a screening survey and a study questionnaire. ImmuneRACE Cohort 3 recovered participants were defined by two consecutive negative NP/OP PCR tests, healthcare professional clearance, or symptom resolution. Each participant in the prospective study had whole blood, serum and a nasopharyngeal or oropharyngeal swab collected by mobile phlebotomists. Additional blood draws and questionnaires over a 2-month period could optionally be provided by prospective study participants. Before DNA extraction, blood samples from the prospective study were shipped at room temperature or frozen. Broader findings and caveats from the paper: The amount of clinical and demographic metadata varied by source and participant and was provided uncurated.

To note about this clone: Its binding antigen is unknown. No much larger clone is present one base from it, and per-base qualities are unavailable.

The immunoSEQ Assay, a bias-controlled multiplex PCR, was used to amplify TCRbeta CDR3 regions from genomic DNA. Under the source paper's analysis protocol: Within the assay, amplification of reference gene primers was used to estimate how many nucleated cells each sample contained. To quantify the absolute abundance of each unique TCRbeta CDR3 rearrangement, sequence reads were collapsed and filtered. For each sample, productive Simpson clonality was calculated as the square root of Simpson's diversity index over productive rearrangements. Sourced from immuneACCESS, this table was stored by TCRdb with only in-frame sequences that have V and J called. A share of the clones is absent; for the studies checked, an unresolved V gene accounts for under half, and the remainder has no known explanation. Clonal size and the V and J genes are those of that table, whereas D and trimming came from the DNA. Here the sample has hundreds of thousands of clones; approximately 88% occur a single time. Jointly, the top ten make up 1% of the sample.

The clonotype was recovered from a woman aged 30 to 39 who had recovered from COVID-19. Sequences were obtained from PBMCs or T cells enriched from blood (not recorded which).

The nucleotide sequence reads as follows: TGTGCCAGCAGCCCCACTAGCGGGGTAGGGGAGCAGTACTTC. It specifies CASSPTSGVGEQYF. The rearrangement joined TRBV5-4 to TRBJ2-7; 10 central nucleotides agree with TRBD2. The germline V gene (reference sequence) sets CDR1 to SGHNT and CDR2 to YYREEE. Reading from cysteine to phenylalanine, the CDR3 counts 14 amino acids. Just the 42-base CDR3 DNA is kept, in frame starting at base 1. The V end gives up 4 bases and the J end 7 bases, leaving 8 bases in the junction not matched to a gene.